The clone carrying this T cell receptor beta chain was picked up one time. The CDR3 length is 14 residues. CDR1 PRHDT and CDR2 FYEKMQ come from the germline V gene (reference sequence). V was cut by 4 bases and J by 14 bases, with 21 bases left in between. The data were taken from a study of shared clonotypes between healthy human individuals. Terminally differentiated effector memory CD45RA+ cells were left out of the naive CD8 fraction, which was CD45RO-negative and positively selected for CCR7. Healthy HIV-negative adults with no recent acute infections or vaccinations were recruited as donors. Original handling: Junction-only sequences produced by ImmunoSEQ had no quality scores, so filtering differed. Data came from immunoSEQ multiplex PCR; TCRdb stores just in-frame clones and leaves some out. For V, J and clone size, that table is used; D and trimming come from the DNA. The profile covers roughly 2 million clones, with over 85% appearing a single time and about 1.1% taken by the ten largest.

The sample taken for sequencing was naive CD8+ T cells sorted from blood. The rearrangement uses TRBV13 and TRBJ2-1; no clear D gene. This TCR was sampled from a man between 18 and 35 years old in good health. The DNA for the CDR3 is TGTGCCAGCAGCTCATCTCTCCGTTCGATCGAAGAGTTCTTC. It is translated as CASSSSLRSIEEFF. Full variable domain (rest looked up from reference TRBV13 and TRBJ2-1): AAGVIQSPRHLIKEKRETATLKCYPIPRHDTVYWYQQGPGQDPQFLISFYEKMQSDKGSIPDRFSAQQFSDYHSELNMSSLELGDSALYFCASSSSLRSIEEFFGPGTRLTVL.